This TCR beta chain was retrieved from a study of OX40 agonist ivuxolimab in advanced cancers. Study context: Earlier treatment with anti-PD-1, anti-PD-L1 or anti-CTLA-4 was permitted, and 30% to 40% had received some.

The CDR3 is 13 amino acids. Trimming cost V 4 bases and J 3 bases; bases outside gene matches: 0. Germline values: CDR1 MNHNS, CDR2 SASEGT. Assay used: immunoSEQ multiplex PCR; TCRdb lists only in-frame clones, some missing. The sample lists almost 35,000 clones, about 76% occurring once. As to this clone: Other DNA sequences in this sample translate to the same CDR3.

The receptor's source is an adult with an advanced solid tumor such as melanoma, head and neck, liver or kidney cancer. V and J are TRBV6-1 and TRBJ1-1, with 9 bases aligning to TRBD1. The material sequenced was CD4+ or CD8+ T cells sorted from blood, taken in a trial of the OX40 agonist ivuxolimab. In DNA, the CDR3 is TGTGCCAGCAGTGGGACAGGGGACACTGAAGCTTTCTTT. Translated, it gives CASSGTGDTEAFF.